This passage covers 9 T cell receptor beta chains from one sample sequenced in a study of patients and donors after allogeneic stem cell transplantation. MiXCR was run by TCRdb on the RT-PCR reads, yielding one entry per CDR3 protein. Of about 160,000 distinct CDR3 sequences listed, about 29% were seen once; the top ten hold under 3.5%. Sequencing was carried out using blood, either unsorted or a sorted T cell fraction (not recorded which). The receptors derive from a human donor who was either an allogeneic HSCT recipient or a stem cell or donor lymphocyte infusion donor (not recorded which). It is not recorded whose cells these are; they may come from a transplant donor.

This clonotype was recorded a few times. The chain joins TRBV6-5 to TRBJ2-1, with D perhaps matching TRBD2 (6 bases). Germline lookup yields CDR1 MNHEY and CDR2 SVGAGI. CDR3 length: 15 amino acids. Trimming stripped 2 bases from V and 7 bases from J, with 15 bases between. The DNA of the CDR3 is TGTGCCAGCAGTTACCGGGAGCCACCCTGGAATGAGCAGTTCTTC. Translated, it gives CASSYREPPWNEQFF.

In its sample, this clonotype was seen many times. The genes are TRBV30 and TRBJ1-5; 8 nucleotides line up with TRBD1. With V trimmed by 2 bases and J by 0 bases, 15 bases remained unmatched. The CDR3 covers 19 residues. Germline CDR1 GTSNPN, CDR2 SVGIG (reference sequence). In DNA, the CDR3 is TGTGCCTGGAGTAAGGCAGGGGGCATTCCTGTTTATAGCAATCAGCCCCAGCATTTT. It encodes CAWSKAGGIPVYSNQPQHF.

This rearrangement joins TRBV25-1 to TRBJ2-1; TRBD1 aligns across 8 bases. The V segment lost 1 base and the J segment 4 bases; nucleotides outside the gene matches: 9. Germline V gene data show CDR1 as MGHDK and CDR2 as SYGVNS. The CDR3 is made up of 17 amino acids. The DNA for the CDR3 is TGTGCCAGCAGTGAATTGGGCGAGGGACAGGATTACAATGAGCAGTTCTTC. Its translation is CASSELGEGQDYNEQFF.

This chain links TRBV9 with TRBJ2-7; 8 bases map to TRBD2. Trimming cost V 2 bases and J 9 bases; bases outside gene matches: 7. Germline CDR1 SGDLS, CDR2 YYNGEE. The CDR3 runs to 13 residues. CDR3 in DNA: TGTGCCAGCAGCGTCGGACTAGCCCCAGGGCAGTACTTC. Residues: CASSVGLAPGQYF.

This clonotype was detected ten times or more. The gene calls are TRBV20-1 and TRBJ1-6, with 9 positions matching TRBD1. Germline assignment: CDR1 DFQATT and CDR2 SNEGSKA (reference sequence). The CDR3 is 15 residues long. J was trimmed by 10 bases and V by 1 base; bases with no gene match: 8. The CDR3 loop is CSARVPGTGWSPLHF. The CDR3 DNA sequence: TGCAGTGCTAGAGTTCCGGGGACAGGGTGGTCACCCCTCCACTTT.

This chain uses TRBV7-9 with TRBJ2-3; no firm D call. The CDR3 covers 14 residues. Germline CDR1 SEHNR, CDR2 FQNEAQ (reference sequence). Trimming left V 8 bases short and J 5 bases short, with 17 bases between. The CDR3 loop reads CASCSPWGRDTQYF. The DNA for the CDR3 is TGTGCCAGCTGCAGTCCCTGGGGTAGAGATACGCAGTATTTT.

V usage is TRBV5-1 and J usage is TRBJ2-2; weak D call: TRBD1 (6 bases). This CDR3 region has 16 residues. V gave up 4 bases and J gave up 1 base, with 14 bases separating them. Germline CDR1 SGHRS, CDR2 YFSETQ. CDR3 in DNA: TGCGCCAGCAGCACTATGACAGGTCTGAACACCGGGGAGCTGTTTTTT. Translation gives CASSTMTGLNTGELFF.

The chain is built from TRBV12-3 or TRBV12-4 and TRBJ2-7; perhaps TRBD2 as D (6 bases). The V and J ends lost 7 bases and 6 bases respectively, with 16 bases between them. The CDR3 consists of 13 residues. CDR3 amino acids: CASKGGVPSEQYF. The CDR3 coding sequence is TGTGCCAGCAAGGGCGGGGTTCCGAGCGAGCAGTACTTC.

The rearrangement links TRBV7-9 to TRBJ2-7, with TRBD1 matching 10 bases. The length of the CDR3 is 15 residues. V gave up 8 bases and J gave up 6 bases; unmatched junction bases: 13. Germline V gives CDR1 SEHNR, CDR2 FQNEAQ (reference sequence). The CDR3 sequence: CASCCRDRGRIEQYF. CDR3 DNA sequence: TGTGCCAGCTGTTGCAGGGACAGGGGCCGGATCGAGCAGTACTTC.